A single sample is the source of the 2 T cell receptor beta chains below, sequenced in a study of CD8+CD57+ T cells in acquired aplastic anemia. Using genomic DNA as the template, TCR beta VDJ and CDR3 profiling was carried out. In TCRdb, the reads were re-called with MiXCR into one record per CDR3 protein. The sample contains some 280,000 distinct CDR3 sequences, roughly half of which appear only once. Sequencing was carried out using sorted CD4+, CD8+, or CD8+CD57+ T cells (not recorded which) from PBMCs. The receptors come from a human donor with severe aplastic anemia or a healthy control (not recorded which).

The genes are TRBV9 and TRBJ1-1; unclear D gene. V was shortened by 0 bases and J by 1 base, with 7 bases between the two germline ends. The CDR3 totals 14 residues. Germline-derived CDR1 and CDR2 are SGDLS and YYNGEE. The CDR3 loop is CASSVVVGNTEAFF. Written as DNA, the CDR3 is TGTGCCAGCAGCGTAGTGGTTGGGAACACTGAAGCTTTCTTT. Together with reference TRBV9 and TRBJ1-1, the CDR3 gives the full variable domain: DSGVTQTPKHLITATGQRVTLRCSPRSGDLSVYWYQQSLDQGLQFLIQYYNGEERAKGNILERFSAQQFPDLHSELNLSSLELGDSALYFCASSVVVGNTEAFFGQGTRLTVV.

The chain joins TRBV24-1 to TRBJ2-5; D uncertain. The germline gives CDR1 KGHDR, CDR2 SFDVKD. The CDR3 is made up of 17 amino acids. V lost 4 bases, J lost 1 base, and 18 bases lay in between. The CDR3 reads CATSDRHPSALQETQYF. The DNA of the CDR3 is TGTGCCACCAGTGACCGACACCCTTCGGCCCTCCAAGAGACCCAGTACTTC.